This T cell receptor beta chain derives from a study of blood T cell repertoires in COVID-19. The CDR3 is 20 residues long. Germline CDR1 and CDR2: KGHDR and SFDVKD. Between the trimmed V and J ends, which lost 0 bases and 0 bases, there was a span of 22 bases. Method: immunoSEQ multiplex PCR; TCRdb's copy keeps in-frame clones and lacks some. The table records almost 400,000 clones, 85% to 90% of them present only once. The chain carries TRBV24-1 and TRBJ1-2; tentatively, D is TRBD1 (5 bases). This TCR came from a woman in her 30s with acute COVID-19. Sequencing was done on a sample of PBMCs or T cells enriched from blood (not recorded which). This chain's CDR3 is CATSDLLSFPPDSSNYGYTF. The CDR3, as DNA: TGTGCCACCAGTGATTTGCTTAGTTTCCCTCCCGACAGCTCTAACTATGGCTACACCTTC.